This note documents a single T cell receptor beta chain sequence. Time point here: baseline, week 1 (first vaccination visit). Treatment defined: pre-vaccination baseline after standard-of-care therapy. Trimming removed 0 bases at V and 4 bases at J, with 9 bases between. There are 14 residues in the CDR3. CDR1 SEHNR and CDR2 FQNEAQ come from the germline V gene (reference sequence). This entry belongs to a study of a mutant IDH1 vaccine in newly diagnosed glioma. The table came from immunoSEQ multiplex PCR; TCRdb's copy has only in-frame clones and leaves some out. This sample yields about 54,000 clones, of which about four fifths are seen a single time; about a fifth belongs to the top ten.

J is TRBJ1-2 and V is TRBV7-9; D remains unclear. The receptor's source is a man between 18 and 35 years old with glioma. The sequences come from PBMCs, collected from a glioma patient treated with radiotherapy, temozolomide or both. DNA of the CDR3: TGTGCCAGCAGCTTAGCTGCCCTGAGCTATGGCTACACCTTC. Translated: CASSLAALSYGYTF.